This record concerns one T cell receptor (beta chain) sequence. Its antigen is unidentified. The data stem from a study of OX40 agonist ivuxolimab in advanced cancers. Study-level background: Two patients with cutaneous melanoma and one with hepatocellular carcinoma, three in total, showed partial responses.

This table comes from immunoSEQ multiplex PCR, and its TCRdb copy is limited to in-frame clones, with some not included. In the table there are under 200,000 clones, around 94% of which are singletons. Germline-derived CDR1 and CDR2 are MDHEN and SYDVKM. V lost 8 bases to trimming and J lost 2 bases, with 16 bases between them. The CDR3 loop spans 15 amino acids. Study results and caveats: Clonal expansion by week 6 occurred in CD4+ and CD8+ blood T cells (at 0.1 to 3.0 mg/kg). Clonal expansion in partial responders at 0.1-3.0 mg/kg ranked among the lowest.

At cycle 4 day 1, cycle 7 day 1, and baseline, blood was sampled. This specimen consisted of CD4+ or CD8+ T cells sorted from blood, obtained in a trial of the OX40 agonist ivuxolimab. The receptor comes from an adult with an advanced solid tumor such as melanoma, head and neck, liver or kidney cancer. The chain employs TRBV28 and TRBJ2-1; tentative D call: TRBD2 (5 bases). The DNA for the CDR3 is TGTGCCAGCTTCACGGGCGGGCCCGCCTACAATGAGCAGTTCTTC. As protein: CASFTGGPAYNEQFF.